Listed below are T cell receptor beta chains from one sample, sequenced in a study of T-cell reconstitution after alpha-beta-depleted transplantation in children. TCRdb re-analysed the PCR reads in MiXCR, keeping a single row per CDR3 protein. The table records about 480,000 distinct CDR3 sequences, 12% of them present only once. The material was PBMCs from the stem cell graft donor, obtained from the stem cell graft. These receptors were collected from a human donor who donated a stem cell graft to a child with combined immunodeficiency. Both conserved end residues are part of each CDR3. D genes are given only for firm matches. Rows give clone size only sometimes, using once, few, many, or a class for an expanded clone.

d_gene: TRBD2; j_gene: TRBJ2-3; v_gene: TRBV7-2; abundance: many; CDR3aa: CASTSPAGAHRYATQYF; CDR3nt: TGTGCCAGCACCTCCCCTGCGGGAGCGCACAGATACGCTACGCAGTATTTT
d_gene: .; j_gene: TRBJ1-6; v_gene: TRBV4-3; abundance: .; CDR3aa: CASRNGAMTGGNSPLHF; CDR3nt: TGCGCCAGCAGAAACGGGGCAATGACGGGGGGTAATTCACCCCTCCACTTT
d_gene: .; j_gene: TRBJ2-2; v_gene: TRBV6-1; abundance: .; CDR3aa: CASRTLRDTINTGELFF; CDR3nt: TGTGCCAGCAGAACCCTTCGGGACACTATAAACACCGGGGAGCTGTTTTTT
d_gene: .; j_gene: TRBJ1-1; v_gene: TRBV6-5; abundance: .; CDR3aa: CASSLGEVMSEAFF; CDR3nt: TGTGCCAGCAGTTTAGGGGAGGTAATGTCTGAAGCTTTCTTT
d_gene: .; j_gene: TRBJ2-5; v_gene: TRBV12-3/TRBV12-4; abundance: .; CDR3aa: CASSSTTTYQETQYF; CDR3nt: TGTGCCAGCAGTTCGACTACGACGTACCAAGAGACCCAGTACTTC
d_gene: TRBD1; j_gene: TRBJ1-5; v_gene: TRBV7-3; abundance: few; CDR3aa: CASKVGPTGTGRVQPQHF; CDR3nt: TGTGCCAGCAAGGTAGGCCCGACCGGGACAGGGAGAGTTCAGCCCCAGCATTTT
d_gene: TRBD2; j_gene: TRBJ2-1; v_gene: TRBV27; abundance: .; CDR3aa: CASSFERGGLGNEQFF; CDR3nt: TGTGCCAGCAGTTTTGAGCGGGGGGGCCTAGGAAATGAGCAGTTCTTC
d_gene: TRBD2; j_gene: TRBJ2-3; v_gene: TRBV5-1; abundance: few; CDR3aa: CASSPPTSGGRRDTQYF; CDR3nt: TGCGCCAGCAGCCCACCGACTAGCGGGGGAAGGAGGGATACGCAGTATTTT
d_gene: .; j_gene: TRBJ1-5; v_gene: TRBV24-1; abundance: few; CDR3aa: CASRGGAHQPQHF; CDR3nt: TGTGCCAGCAGAGGGGGGGCCCATCAGCCCCAGCATTTT
d_gene: .; j_gene: TRBJ2-7; v_gene: TRBV6-2/TRBV6-3; abundance: .; CDR3aa: CASSYASPPVEQYF; CDR3nt: TGTGCCAGCAGTTACGCCAGTCCTCCCGTCGAGCAGTACTTC
d_gene: .; j_gene: TRBJ2-5; v_gene: TRBV2; abundance: many; CDR3aa: CASSSSSLRQETQYF; CDR3nt: TGTGCCAGCAGTTCTAGCTCCCTAAGACAAGAGACCCAGTACTTC
d_gene: .; j_gene: TRBJ2-5; v_gene: TRBV20-1; abundance: many; CDR3aa: CSASGGLQETQYF; CDR3nt: TGCAGTGCTAGTGGGGGGCTGCAAGAGACCCAGTACTTC
d_gene: .; j_gene: TRBJ2-3; v_gene: TRBV7-2; abundance: .; CDR3aa: CASSALALAPQDTQYF; CDR3nt: TGTGCCAGCAGCGCATTAGCCTTGGCCCCGCAAGATACGCAGTATTTT
d_gene: .; j_gene: TRBJ2-7; v_gene: TRBV29-1; abundance: many; CDR3aa: CSVRRDYEQYF; CDR3nt: TGCAGCGTTCGCCGGGACTACGAGCAGTACTTC
d_gene: .; j_gene: TRBJ2-3; v_gene: TRBV18; abundance: .; CDR3aa: CASSPPVVFIPDTQYF; CDR3nt: TGTGCCAGCTCACCACCGGTGGTGTTCATACCAGATACGCAGTATTTT
d_gene: .; j_gene: TRBJ1-6; v_gene: TRBV6-4; abundance: .; CDR3aa: CASSNDGTNSPLHF; CDR3nt: TGTGCCAGCAGTAACGACGGGACCAATTCACCCCTCCACTTT
d_gene: TRBD1; j_gene: TRBJ2-2; v_gene: TRBV24-1; abundance: .; CDR3aa: CATSDTGTGNTGELFF; CDR3nt: TGTGCCACCAGTGATACCGGGACAGGGAACACCGGGGAGCTGTTTTTT
d_gene: TRBD1; j_gene: TRBJ1-1; v_gene: TRBV20-1; abundance: few; CDR3aa: CSATGQGRTEAFF; CDR3nt: TGCAGTGCAACCGGACAGGGAAGAACTGAAGCTTTCTTT
d_gene: .; j_gene: TRBJ2-3; v_gene: TRBV12-3/TRBV12-4; abundance: many; CDR3aa: CASSFVFGGTDTQYF; CDR3nt: TGTGCCAGCAGTTTCGTGTTTGGGGGCACAGATACGCAGTATTTT
d_gene: .; j_gene: TRBJ2-2; v_gene: TRBV9; abundance: many; CDR3aa: CASSVQRAGGELFF; CDR3nt: TGTGCCAGCAGCGTACAGAGGGCGGGCGGGGAGCTGTTTTTT
d_gene: .; j_gene: TRBJ1-1; v_gene: TRBV5-1; abundance: many; CDR3aa: CASSLGQSNTEAFF; CDR3nt: TGTGCCAGCAGTCTTGGACAGTCGAACACTGAAGCTTTCTTT
d_gene: TRBD1; j_gene: TRBJ2-7; v_gene: TRBV6-1; abundance: few; CDR3aa: CASMPLGTGFIYEQYF; CDR3nt: TGTGCCAGCATGCCCCTCGGGACAGGCTTTATCTACGAGCAGTACTTC
d_gene: TRBD1; j_gene: TRBJ1-1; v_gene: TRBV2; abundance: .; CDR3aa: CASGQGAGNTEAFF; CDR3nt: TGTGCCAGCGGACAGGGGGCGGGTAACACTGAAGCTTTCTTT
d_gene: .; j_gene: TRBJ2-5; v_gene: TRBV20-1; abundance: .; CDR3aa: CSALQGIETQYF; CDR3nt: TGCAGTGCTTTACAGGGAATAGAGACCCAGTACTTC
d_gene: .; j_gene: TRBJ2-7; v_gene: TRBV12-3/TRBV12-4; abundance: many; CDR3aa: CASSWGLSYEQYF; CDR3nt: TGTGCCAGCAGTTGGGGACTCTCGTACGAGCAGTACTTC
d_gene: .; j_gene: TRBJ2-1; v_gene: TRBV2; abundance: few; CDR3aa: CASSDQDPYPYNEQFF; CDR3nt: TGTGCCAGCAGTGACCAGGATCCTTATCCCTACAATGAGCAGTTCTTC
d_gene: TRBD1; j_gene: TRBJ1-1; v_gene: TRBV29-1; abundance: many; CDR3aa: CSVVRDRGPTEAFF; CDR3nt: TGCAGCGTTGTTCGGGACAGGGGGCCCACTGAAGCTTTCTTT
d_gene: .; j_gene: TRBJ2-7; v_gene: TRBV29-1; abundance: many; CDR3aa: CSVVQGLSYEQYF; CDR3nt: TGCAGCGTCGTGCAGGGCCTCTCCTACGAGCAGTACTTC
d_gene: .; j_gene: TRBJ2-1; v_gene: TRBV28; abundance: many; CDR3aa: CASSFRMNEQFF; CDR3nt: TGTGCCAGCAGTTTCCGAATGAATGAGCAGTTCTTC
d_gene: TRBD2; j_gene: TRBJ2-1; v_gene: TRBV4-2; abundance: few; CDR3aa: CASSLLGLAALYYNEQFF; CDR3nt: TGTGCCAGCAGCCTCCTGGGGCTAGCGGCCCTTTACTACAATGAGCAGTTCTTC
d_gene: .; j_gene: TRBJ2-2; v_gene: TRBV6-5; abundance: .; CDR3aa: CASSYGGMNTGELFF; CDR3nt: TGTGCCAGCAGTTACGGGGGAATGAACACCGGGGAGCTGTTTTTT
d_gene: TRBD2; j_gene: TRBJ2-5; v_gene: TRBV12-3/TRBV12-4; abundance: many; CDR3aa: CASSSHGTNQETQYF; CDR3nt: TGTGCCAGCAGTTCCCACGGGACTAATCAAGAGACCCAGTACTTC
d_gene: .; j_gene: TRBJ2-1; v_gene: TRBV29-1; abundance: many; CDR3aa: CSVSGNYNEQFF; CDR3nt: TGCAGCGTCTCGGGTAACTACAATGAGCAGTTCTTC